The clone carrying this T cell receptor (beta chain) was seen only a few times. Its specificity is not known. The data are from a study of T cells in Graves' hyperthyroidism and ophthalmopathy. Study-wide context: Specimen type is peripheral blood, collected at initial diagnosis prior to any treatment. Study results and caveats: Most thyroid clonotypes with frequency above 0.001 were detected in blood.

TCR beta CDR3 regions were amplified from RNA transcripts. The primer set for the first-round RT-PCR of the TCR CDR3 was HTBI. TCRdb re-derived calls from the multiplex PCR reads in MiXCR, one entry per CDR3 protein. The table has 500,000 to 650,000 distinct CDR3 sequences, just under 20% seen once. CDR3 length: 14 residues. Germline CDR1 is LGHDT and CDR2 is YNNKEL (reference sequence). The V segment lost 2 bases and the J segment 4 bases; nucleotides outside the gene matches: 4. Material for sequencing was blood. This rearrangement joins TRBV3-1 to TRBJ1-1, with TRBD1 matching over 7 bases. The origin of this receptor is a man aged 40-49 years with Graves' ophthalmopathy. The CDR3 sequence is CASSQRAGGTEAFF. DNA of the CDR3: TGTGCCAGCAGCCAAAGGGCAGGGGGCACTGAAGCTTTCTTT.